This T cell receptor beta chain was identified in a study of T cell changes during pregnancy in multiple sclerosis. Produced via immunoSEQ multiplex PCR; TCRdb's table is partial and in-frame only. Of tens of thousands of clones listed, over 90% were seen once; the top ten hold under 0.85%. The sample in question was peripheral blood, obtained in the third trimester of pregnancy. The receptor comes from a female donor with multiple sclerosis, enrolled in a pregnancy study.

For the CDR3, the DNA is TGTGCCAGCAGCCAACCCGGGACAGGGGTCACAGATACGCAGTATTTT. It specifies CASSQPGTGVTDTQYF. The chain is built from TRBV4-2 and TRBJ2-3; 10 nucleotides agree with TRBD1. The J segment lost 2 bases and the V segment lost 2 bases, leaving 4 bases of the junction unmatched. The CDR3 is made up of 16 amino acids. The germline gives CDR1 LGHNA, CDR2 YNFKEQ.